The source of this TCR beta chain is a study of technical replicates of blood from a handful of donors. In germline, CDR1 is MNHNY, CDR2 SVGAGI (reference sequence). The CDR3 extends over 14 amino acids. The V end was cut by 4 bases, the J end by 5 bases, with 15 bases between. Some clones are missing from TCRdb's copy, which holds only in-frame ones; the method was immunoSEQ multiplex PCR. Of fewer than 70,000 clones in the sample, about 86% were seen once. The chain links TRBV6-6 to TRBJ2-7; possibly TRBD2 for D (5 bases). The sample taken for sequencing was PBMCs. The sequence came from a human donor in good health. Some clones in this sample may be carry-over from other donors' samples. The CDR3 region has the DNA TGTGCCAGCAGTTTCCCCCCCGGAGGAAACGAGCAGTACTTC. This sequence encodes CASSFPPGGNEQYF.